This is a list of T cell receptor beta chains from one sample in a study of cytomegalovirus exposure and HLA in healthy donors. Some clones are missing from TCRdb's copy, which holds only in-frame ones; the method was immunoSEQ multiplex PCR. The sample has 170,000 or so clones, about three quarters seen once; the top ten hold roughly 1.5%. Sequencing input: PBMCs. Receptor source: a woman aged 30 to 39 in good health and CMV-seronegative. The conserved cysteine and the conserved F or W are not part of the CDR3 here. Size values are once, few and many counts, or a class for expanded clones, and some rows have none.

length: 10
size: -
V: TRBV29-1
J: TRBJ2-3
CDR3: SVVQGGDTQY

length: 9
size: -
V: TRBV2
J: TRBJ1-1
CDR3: ASSDGTEAF

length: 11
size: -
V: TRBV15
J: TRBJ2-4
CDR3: ATSRDSKNIQY

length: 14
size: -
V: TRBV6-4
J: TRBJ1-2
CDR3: ASSEASGAGYYGYT

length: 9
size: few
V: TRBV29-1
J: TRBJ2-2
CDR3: SAVDSLELF

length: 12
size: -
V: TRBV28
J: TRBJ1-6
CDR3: ASTGVPYNSPLH

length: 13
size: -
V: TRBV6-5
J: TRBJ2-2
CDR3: ASSGELGGRGELF

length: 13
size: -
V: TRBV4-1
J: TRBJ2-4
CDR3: ASSQDGLAKNSQY

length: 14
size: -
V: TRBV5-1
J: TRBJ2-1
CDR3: ASSLFTSGGDNEQF

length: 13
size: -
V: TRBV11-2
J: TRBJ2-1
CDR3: ASSLDGLAVNEQF

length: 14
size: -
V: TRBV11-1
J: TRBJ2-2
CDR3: ASSSKAGIYTGELF

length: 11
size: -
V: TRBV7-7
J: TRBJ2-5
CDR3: ASSGGQKETQY

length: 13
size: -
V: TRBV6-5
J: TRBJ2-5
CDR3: AAAAGGGYQETQY

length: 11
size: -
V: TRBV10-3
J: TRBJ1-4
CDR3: AISDVLAEKLF